This TCR beta chain stems from a study of T cells in Graves' hyperthyroidism and ophthalmopathy. RNA transcripts gave rise to amplified TCR beta CDR3 regions. With the HTBI primer set, the TCR CDR3 went through a first round of RT-PCR. TCRdb analysed the multiplex PCR reads with MiXCR anew, one entry per CDR3 protein. The sample includes 300,000 to 500,000 distinct CDR3 sequences, 11% to 15% of them seen just once. This clonotype was seen many times. This CDR3 has 14 amino acids. From germline, CDR1 is ENHRY and CDR2 SYGVKD. The V gene end was trimmed by 11 bases and the J gene end by 2 bases; junction bases not matched to a gene: 9.

The source of this sequence is a man aged 50 or older with Graves' ophthalmopathy. The source material was blood. J is TRBJ2-3 and V is TRBV10-3, with 8 bases matching TRBD1. CDR3 bases: TGTGCCGTCGGCGGACAGGGCGACACAGATACGCAGTATTTT. Translated: CAVGGQGDTDTQYF.